This T cell receptor (beta chain) was found in a study of blood T cell repertoires in COVID-19. On the study more broadly: Researchers got acute and convalescent COVID-19 samples from the United States, Italy and Spain. PBMCs, B-cell-depleted T cells, or T cells were the source of the cDNA or gDNA that made up the material.

In the authors' workflow: Estimated nucleated cell counts came from reference gene primer amplification. The table came from immunoSEQ multiplex PCR; TCRdb's copy has only in-frame clones and leaves some out. V and J calls and clone size are copied from that table; D and trimming were computed from the DNA. The repertoire consists of fewer than 300,000 clones, with approximately 77% occurring once and the leading ten covering roughly 3.1%. The specimen sequenced was peripheral blood. This TCR derives from a young woman with acute or convalescent COVID-19.

The DNA for the CDR3 is TGTGCCTGGAGTGTAACTAGCAGTACCAAAAACATTCAGTACTTC. This sequence encodes CAWSVTSSTKNIQYF. The V gene is TRBV30, the J gene TRBJ2-4; tentatively, D is TRBD2 (6 bases). CDR3 size: 15 residues. V lost 0 bases, J lost 2 bases, and 11 bases lay in between. Germline CDR1 GTSNPN, CDR2 SVGIG (reference sequence).